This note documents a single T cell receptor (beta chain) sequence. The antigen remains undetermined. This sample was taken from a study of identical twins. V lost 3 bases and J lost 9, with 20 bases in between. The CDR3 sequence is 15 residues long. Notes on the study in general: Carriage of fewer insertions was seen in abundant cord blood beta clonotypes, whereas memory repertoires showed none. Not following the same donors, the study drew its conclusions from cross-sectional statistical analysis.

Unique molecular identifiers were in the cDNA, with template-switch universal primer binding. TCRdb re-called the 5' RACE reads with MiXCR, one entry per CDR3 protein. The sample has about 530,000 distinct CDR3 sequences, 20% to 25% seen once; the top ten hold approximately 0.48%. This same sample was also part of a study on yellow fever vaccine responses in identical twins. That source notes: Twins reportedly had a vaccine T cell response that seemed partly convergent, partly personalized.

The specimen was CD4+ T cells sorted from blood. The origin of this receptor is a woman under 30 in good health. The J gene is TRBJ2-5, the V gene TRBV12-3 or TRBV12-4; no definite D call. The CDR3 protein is CASSFRFDSLVAQYF. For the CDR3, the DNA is TGTGCCAGCAGTTTCCGCTTTGACTCCCTCGTAGCCCAGTACTTC.